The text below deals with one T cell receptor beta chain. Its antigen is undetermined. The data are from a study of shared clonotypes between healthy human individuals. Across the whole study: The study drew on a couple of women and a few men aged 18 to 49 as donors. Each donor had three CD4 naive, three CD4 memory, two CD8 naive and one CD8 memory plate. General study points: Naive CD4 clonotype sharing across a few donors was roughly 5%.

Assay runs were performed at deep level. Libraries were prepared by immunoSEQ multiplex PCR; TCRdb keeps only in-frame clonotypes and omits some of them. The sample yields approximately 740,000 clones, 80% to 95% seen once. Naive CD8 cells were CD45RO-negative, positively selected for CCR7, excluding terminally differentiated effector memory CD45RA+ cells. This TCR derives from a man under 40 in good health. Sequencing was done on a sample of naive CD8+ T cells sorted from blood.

CDR3 coding DNA: TGTGCCAGCAGCTCCTCGACTAGCGGGAGTTTCTCAGATACGCAGTATTTT. It translates to CASSSSTSGSFSDTQYF. This rearrangement joins TRBV11-3 to TRBJ2-3; the match to TRBD2 covers 12 bases. Germline V gene data show CDR1 as SGHNT and CDR2 as YENEEA. This CDR3 has 17 amino acids. V was pared by 4 bases and J by 4 bases, with 9 bases of the junction left unmatched.